This T cell receptor beta chain was identified during a study of blood T cell repertoires in COVID-19. Study in general: Resolution of symptoms, clearance, or two negative PCRs was present in recovered Cohort 3 donors.

V shed 4 bases and J shed 3 bases, with 21 bases lying between them. Germline values: CDR1 SGHVS, CDR2 FQNEAQ. The CDR3 spans 17 residues. In the original analysis: Amplification with reference gene primers provided the estimates of nucleated cell counts. Libraries were prepared by immunoSEQ multiplex PCR; TCRdb keeps only in-frame clonotypes and omits some of them. V, J and clone size derive from that table, while D and trimming were established from the DNA sequence. This sample has about 230,000 clones, with around 85% found just once. This TCR was sampled from a woman aged 45-59 years in a cohort exposed to, infected with or recovered from COVID-19 (not recorded which). The specimen was PBMCs or T cells enriched from blood (not recorded which). The chain couples TRBV7-8 to TRBJ1-2, with D uncertain. This CDR3 is CASSSDIGLGPDYGYTF. Here the CDR3 DNA reads TGTGCCAGCAGCTCTGATATCGGACTTGGGCCTGACTATGGCTACACCTTC. The entire variable domain, with the rest obtained from reference TRBV7-8 and TRBJ1-2, is as follows: GAGVSQSPRYKVAKRGQDVALRCDPISGHVSLFWYQQALGQGPEFLTYFQNEAQLDKSGLPSDRFFAERPEGSVSTLKIQRTQQEDSAVYLCASSSDIGLGPDYGYTFGSGTRLTVV.